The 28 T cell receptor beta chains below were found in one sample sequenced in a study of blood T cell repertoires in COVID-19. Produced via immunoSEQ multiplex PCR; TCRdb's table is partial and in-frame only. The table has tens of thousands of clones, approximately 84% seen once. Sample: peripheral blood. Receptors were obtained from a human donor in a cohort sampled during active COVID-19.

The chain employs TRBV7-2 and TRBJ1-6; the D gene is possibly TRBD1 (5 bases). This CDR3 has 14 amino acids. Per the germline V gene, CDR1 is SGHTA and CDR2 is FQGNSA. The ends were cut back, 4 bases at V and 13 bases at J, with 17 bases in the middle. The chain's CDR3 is CASSWGNILSPLHF. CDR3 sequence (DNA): TGTGCCAGCAGCTGGGGCAACATCCTCTCGCCCCTCCACTTT.

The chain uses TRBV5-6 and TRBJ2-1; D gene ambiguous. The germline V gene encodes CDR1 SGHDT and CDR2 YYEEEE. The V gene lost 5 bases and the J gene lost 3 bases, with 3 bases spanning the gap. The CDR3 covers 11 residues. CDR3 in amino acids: CASSYYNEQFF. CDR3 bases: TGTGCCAGCAGTTACTACAATGAGCAGTTCTTC.

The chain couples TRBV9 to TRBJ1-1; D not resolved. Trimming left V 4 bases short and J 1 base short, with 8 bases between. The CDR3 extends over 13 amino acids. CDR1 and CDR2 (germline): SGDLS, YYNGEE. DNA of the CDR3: TGTGCCAGCAGCTCCAGACAGAACACTGAAGCTTTCTTT. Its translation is CASSSRQNTEAFF. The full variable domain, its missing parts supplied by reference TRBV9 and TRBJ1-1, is DSGVTQTPKHLITATGQRVTLRCSPRSGDLSVYWYQQSLDQGLQFLIQYYNGEERAKGNILERFSAQQFPDLHSELNLSSLELGDSALYFCASSSRQNTEAFFGQGTRLTVV.

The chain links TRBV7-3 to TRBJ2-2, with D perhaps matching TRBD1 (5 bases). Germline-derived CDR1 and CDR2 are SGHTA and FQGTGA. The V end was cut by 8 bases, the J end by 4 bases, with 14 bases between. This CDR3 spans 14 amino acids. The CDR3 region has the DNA TGTGCCAGCGCTTTCTCACAGGTCACCGGGGAGCTGTTTTTT. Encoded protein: CASAFSQVTGELFF.

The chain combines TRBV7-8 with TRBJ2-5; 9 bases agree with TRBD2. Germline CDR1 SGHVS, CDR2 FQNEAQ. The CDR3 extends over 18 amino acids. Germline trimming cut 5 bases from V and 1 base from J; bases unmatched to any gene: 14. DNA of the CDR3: TGTGCCAGCAGCCCCACACCTGCGGTAGCGGGGGTCCAAGAGACCCAGTACTTC. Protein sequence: CASSPTPAVAGVQETQYF.

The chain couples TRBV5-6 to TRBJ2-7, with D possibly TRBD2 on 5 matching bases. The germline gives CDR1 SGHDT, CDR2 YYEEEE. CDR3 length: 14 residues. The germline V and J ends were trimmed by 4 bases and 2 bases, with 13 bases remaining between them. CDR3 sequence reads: CASSQTLRAYEQYF. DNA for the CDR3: TGTGCCAGCAGCCAAACGCTGAGGGCCTACGAGCAGTACTTC. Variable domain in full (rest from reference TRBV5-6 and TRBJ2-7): DAGVTQSPTHLIKTRGQQVTLRCSPKSGHDTVSWYQQALGQGPQFIFQYYEEEERQRGNFPDRFSGHQFPNYSSELNVNALLLGDSALYLCASSQTLRAYEQYFGPGTRLTVT.

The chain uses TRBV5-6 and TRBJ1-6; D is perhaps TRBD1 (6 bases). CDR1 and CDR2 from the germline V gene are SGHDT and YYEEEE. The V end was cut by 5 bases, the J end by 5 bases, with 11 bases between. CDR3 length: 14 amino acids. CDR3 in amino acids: CASRLQGDNSPLHF. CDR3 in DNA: TGTGCCAGCAGACTACAGGGTGATAATTCACCCCTCCACTTT.

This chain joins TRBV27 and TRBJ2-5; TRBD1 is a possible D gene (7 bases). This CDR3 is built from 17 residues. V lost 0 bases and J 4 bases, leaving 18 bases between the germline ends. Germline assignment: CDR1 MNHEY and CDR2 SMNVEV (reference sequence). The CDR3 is CASSLSRGPRTGETQYF. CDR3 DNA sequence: TGTGCCAGCAGTTTATCCCGGGGGCCCCGGACAGGAGAGACCCAGTACTTC.

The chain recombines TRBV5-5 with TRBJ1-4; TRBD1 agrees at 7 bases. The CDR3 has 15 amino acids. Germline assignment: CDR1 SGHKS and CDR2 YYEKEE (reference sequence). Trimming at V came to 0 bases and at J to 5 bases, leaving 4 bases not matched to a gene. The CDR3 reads CASSLAGTENEKLFF. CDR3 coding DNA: TGTGCCAGCAGCTTGGCCGGGACAGAAAATGAAAAACTGTTTTTT.

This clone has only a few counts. The CDR3 reads CASSLRRTGENTEAFF. The CDR3 nucleotides are TGTGCCAGCAGTTTGCGGCGAACAGGGGAGAACACTGAAGCTTTCTTT. J is TRBJ1-1 and V is TRBV28; TRBD1 aligns across 7 bases. V trimming: 3 bases; J trimming: 1 base; junction bases outside the gene matches: 8. Germline values: CDR1 MDHEN, CDR2 SYDVKM. This CDR3 spans 16 amino acids.

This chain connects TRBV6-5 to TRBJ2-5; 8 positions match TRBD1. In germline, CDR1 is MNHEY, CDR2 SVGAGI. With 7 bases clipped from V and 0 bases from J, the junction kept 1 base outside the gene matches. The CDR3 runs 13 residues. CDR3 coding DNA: TGTGCCAGCACGGGACAGGACCAAGAGACCCAGTACTTC. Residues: CASTGQDQETQYF.

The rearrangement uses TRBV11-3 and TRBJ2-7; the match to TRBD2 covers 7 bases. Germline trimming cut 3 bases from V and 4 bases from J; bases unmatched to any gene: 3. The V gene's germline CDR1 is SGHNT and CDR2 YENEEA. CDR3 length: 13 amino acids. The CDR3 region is CASSLVGGYEQYF. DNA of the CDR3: TGTGCCAGCAGCTTGGTGGGAGGGTACGAGCAGTACTTC.

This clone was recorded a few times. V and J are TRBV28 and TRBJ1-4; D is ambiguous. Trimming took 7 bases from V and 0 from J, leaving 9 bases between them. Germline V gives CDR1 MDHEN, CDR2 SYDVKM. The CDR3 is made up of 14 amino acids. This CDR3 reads CASKKQATNEKLFF. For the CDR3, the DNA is TGTGCCAGCAAAAAGCAAGCAACTAATGAAAAACTGTTTTTT.

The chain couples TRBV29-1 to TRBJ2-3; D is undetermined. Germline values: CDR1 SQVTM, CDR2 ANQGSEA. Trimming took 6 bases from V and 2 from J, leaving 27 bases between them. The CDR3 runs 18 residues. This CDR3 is CSVARYSLVRTSTDTQYF. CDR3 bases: TGCAGCGTCGCCCGATATTCTCTAGTCCGCACGTCCACAGATACGCAGTATTTT.

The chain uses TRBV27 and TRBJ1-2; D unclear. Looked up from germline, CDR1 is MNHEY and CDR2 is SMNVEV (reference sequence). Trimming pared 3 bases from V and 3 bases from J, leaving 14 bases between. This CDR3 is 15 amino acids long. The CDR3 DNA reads TGTGCCAGCAGTTTGGTAGGAGGGCTAGACTATGGCTACACCTTC. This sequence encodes CASSLVGGLDYGYTF.

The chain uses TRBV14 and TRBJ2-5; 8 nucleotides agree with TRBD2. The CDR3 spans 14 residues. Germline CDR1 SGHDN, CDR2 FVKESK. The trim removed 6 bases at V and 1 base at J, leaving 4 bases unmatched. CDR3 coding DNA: TGTGCCAGCAGGTACCGGGAGGGCCAAGAGACCCAGTACTTC. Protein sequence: CASRYREGQETQYF. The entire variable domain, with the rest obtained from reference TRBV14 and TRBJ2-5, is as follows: EAGVTQFPSHSVIEKGQTVTLRCDPISGHDNLYWYRRVMGKEIKFLLHFVKESKQDESGMPNNRFLAERTGGTYSTLKVQPAELEDSGVYFCASRYREGQETQYFGPGTRLLVL.

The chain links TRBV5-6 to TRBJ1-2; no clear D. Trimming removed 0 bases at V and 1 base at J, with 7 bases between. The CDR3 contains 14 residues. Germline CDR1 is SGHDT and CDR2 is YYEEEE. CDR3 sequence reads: CASSLDGVNYGYTF. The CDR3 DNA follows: TGTGCCAGCAGCTTGGACGGAGTTAACTATGGCTACACCTTC.

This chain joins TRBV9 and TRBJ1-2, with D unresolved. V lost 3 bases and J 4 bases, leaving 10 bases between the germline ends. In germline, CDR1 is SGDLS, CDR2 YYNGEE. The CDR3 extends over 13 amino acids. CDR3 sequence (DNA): TGTGCCAGCAGCGACGGGAGTCCCTATGGCTACACCTTC. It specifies CASSDGSPYGYTF.

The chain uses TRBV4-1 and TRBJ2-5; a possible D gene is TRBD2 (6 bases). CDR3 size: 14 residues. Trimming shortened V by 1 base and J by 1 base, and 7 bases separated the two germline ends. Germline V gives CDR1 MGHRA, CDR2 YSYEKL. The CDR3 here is CASSQATSQETQYF. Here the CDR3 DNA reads TGCGCCAGCAGCCAAGCGACTAGCCAAGAGACCCAGTACTTC.

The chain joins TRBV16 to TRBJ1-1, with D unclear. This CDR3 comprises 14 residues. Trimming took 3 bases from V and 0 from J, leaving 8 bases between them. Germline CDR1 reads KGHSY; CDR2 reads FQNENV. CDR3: CASSHQRVNTEAFF. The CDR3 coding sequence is TGTGCCAGCAGCCATCAGCGGGTGAACACTGAAGCTTTCTTT.

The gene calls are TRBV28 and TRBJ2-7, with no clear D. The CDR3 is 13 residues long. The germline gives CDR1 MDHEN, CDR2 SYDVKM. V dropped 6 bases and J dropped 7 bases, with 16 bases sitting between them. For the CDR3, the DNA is TGTGCCAGCAGAGGAAGCGTCCGCACGGAGCAGTACTTC. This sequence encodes CASRGSVRTEQYF.

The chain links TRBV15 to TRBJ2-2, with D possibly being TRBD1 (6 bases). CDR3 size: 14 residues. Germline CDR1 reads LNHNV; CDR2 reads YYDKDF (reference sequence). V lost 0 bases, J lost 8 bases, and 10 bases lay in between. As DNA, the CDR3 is TGTGCCACCAGCAGAGACAGGGGACCGGGGGAGCTGTTTTTT. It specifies CATSRDRGPGELFF.

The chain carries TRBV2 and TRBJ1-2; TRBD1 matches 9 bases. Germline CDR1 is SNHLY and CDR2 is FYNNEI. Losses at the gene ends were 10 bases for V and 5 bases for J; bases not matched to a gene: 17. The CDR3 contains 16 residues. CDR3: CAKGAGRDRDVYGYTF. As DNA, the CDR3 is TGTGCCAAGGGCGCAGGCCGGGACAGGGATGTTTATGGCTACACCTTC.

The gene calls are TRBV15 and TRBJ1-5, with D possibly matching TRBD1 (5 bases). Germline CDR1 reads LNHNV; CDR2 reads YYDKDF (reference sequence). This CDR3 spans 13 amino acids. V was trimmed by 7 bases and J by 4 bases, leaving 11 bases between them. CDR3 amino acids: CATMGGGNQPQHF. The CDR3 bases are TGTGCCACCATGGGCGGGGGTAATCAGCCCCAGCATTTT.

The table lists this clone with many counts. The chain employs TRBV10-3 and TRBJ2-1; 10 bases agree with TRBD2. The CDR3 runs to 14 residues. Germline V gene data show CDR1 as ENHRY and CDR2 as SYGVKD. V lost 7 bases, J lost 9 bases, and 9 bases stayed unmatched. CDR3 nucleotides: TGTGCCATCAAAGGGACTAGCGAGGGCGGTGAGCAGTTCTTC. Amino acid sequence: CAIKGTSEGGEQFF.

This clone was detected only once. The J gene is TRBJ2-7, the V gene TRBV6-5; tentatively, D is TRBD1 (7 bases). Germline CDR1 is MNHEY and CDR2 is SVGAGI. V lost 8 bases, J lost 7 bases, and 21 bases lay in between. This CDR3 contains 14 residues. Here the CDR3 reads CASSLAGGHREQYF. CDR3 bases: TGTGCCAGCTCATTGGCAGGGGGGCACCGGGAGCAGTACTTC.

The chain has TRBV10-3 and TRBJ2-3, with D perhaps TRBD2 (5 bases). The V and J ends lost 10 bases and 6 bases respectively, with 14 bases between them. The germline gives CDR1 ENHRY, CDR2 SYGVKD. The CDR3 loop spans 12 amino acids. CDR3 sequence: CATRGYPDTQYF. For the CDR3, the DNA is TGTGCCACACGGGGATACCCTGATACGCAGTATTTT.

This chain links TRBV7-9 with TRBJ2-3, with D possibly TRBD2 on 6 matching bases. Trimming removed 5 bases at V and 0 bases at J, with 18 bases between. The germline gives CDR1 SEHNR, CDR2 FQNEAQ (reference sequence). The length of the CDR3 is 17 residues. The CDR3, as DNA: TGTGCCAGCAGCCTACCATTAGCGGCCCTGAGCACAGATACGCAGTATTTT. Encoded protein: CASSLPLAALSTDTQYF.